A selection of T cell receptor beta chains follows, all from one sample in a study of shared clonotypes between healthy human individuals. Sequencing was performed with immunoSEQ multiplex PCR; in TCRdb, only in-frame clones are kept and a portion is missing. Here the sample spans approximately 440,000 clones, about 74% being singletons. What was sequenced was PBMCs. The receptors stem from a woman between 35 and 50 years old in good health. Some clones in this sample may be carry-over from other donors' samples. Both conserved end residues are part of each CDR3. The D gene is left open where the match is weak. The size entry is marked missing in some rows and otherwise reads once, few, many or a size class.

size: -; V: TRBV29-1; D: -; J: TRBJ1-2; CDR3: CSTEPGYGFNYGYTF; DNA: TGCAGCACCGAACCAGGGTACGGCTTTAACTATGGCTACACCTTC
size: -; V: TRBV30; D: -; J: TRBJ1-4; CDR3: CAGRGGLTTNEKLFF; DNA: TGTGCCGGTCGGGGGGGACTGACAACTAATGAAAAACTGTTTTTT
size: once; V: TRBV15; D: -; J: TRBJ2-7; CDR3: CATSRAGGRGRNEQYF; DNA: TGTGCCACCAGCAGGGCGGGGGGCAGGGGGCGGAACGAGCAGTACTTC
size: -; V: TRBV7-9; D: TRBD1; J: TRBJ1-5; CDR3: CASSLAGTGGNQPQHF; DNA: TGTGCCAGCAGCTTAGCTGGGACAGGGGGCAATCAGCCCCAGCATTTT
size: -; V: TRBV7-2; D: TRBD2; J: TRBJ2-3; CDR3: CASSLAAGSSTDTQYF; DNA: TGTGCCAGCAGCTTAGCAGCGGGGTCTAGCACAGATACGCAGTATTTT
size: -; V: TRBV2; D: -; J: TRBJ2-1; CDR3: CASSGSGTKLAEQFF; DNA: TGTGCCAGCAGCGGGTCCGGGACAAAGCTGGCTGAGCAGTTCTTC
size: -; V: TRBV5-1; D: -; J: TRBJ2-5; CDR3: CASSLDGGRETQYF; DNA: TGCGCCAGCAGCTTGGATGGGGGGAGAGAAACCCAGTACTTC
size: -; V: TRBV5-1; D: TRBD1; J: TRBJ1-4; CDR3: CASSLARTGTGEKLFF; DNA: TGCGCCAGCAGCTTGGCCCGGACAGGGACGGGTGAAAAACTGTTTTTT
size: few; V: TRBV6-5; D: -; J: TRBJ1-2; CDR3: CASSWRDTRREGYTF; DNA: TGTGCCAGCAGTTGGCGGGACACCCGGCGAGAAGGCTACACCTTC
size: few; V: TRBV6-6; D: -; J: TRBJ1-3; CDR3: CASRNGGASGNTIYF; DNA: TGTGCCAGCAGAAACGGGGGGGCCTCCGGAAACACCATATATTTT
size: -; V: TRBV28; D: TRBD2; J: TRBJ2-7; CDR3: CASRKAGGPSYEQYF; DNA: TGTGCCAGCAGGAAAGCGGGAGGTCCCTCCTACGAGCAGTACTTC
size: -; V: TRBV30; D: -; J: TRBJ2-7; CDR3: CAWNKQVDLDEQYF; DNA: TGTGCCTGGAATAAACAGGTCGATTTAGACGAGCAGTACTTC
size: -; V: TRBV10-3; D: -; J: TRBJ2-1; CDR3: CAISDGGRPEQFF; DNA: TGTGCCATCAGTGACGGGGGGCGTCCTGAGCAGTTCTTC
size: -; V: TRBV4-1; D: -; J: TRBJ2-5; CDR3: CASSQVTGLQPETQYF; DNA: TGCGCCAGCAGCCAAGTAACGGGACTGCAACCAGAGACCCAGTACTTC
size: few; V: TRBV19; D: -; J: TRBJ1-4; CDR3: CASSLRGDIYAATNEKLFF; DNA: TGTGCCAGTAGTCTGAGAGGTGACATTTATGCCGCAACTAATGAAAAACTGTTTTTT
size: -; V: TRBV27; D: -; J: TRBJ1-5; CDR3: CASRRGLDNQPQHF; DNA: TGTGCCAGCAGGAGGGGATTAGACAATCAGCCCCAGCATTTT
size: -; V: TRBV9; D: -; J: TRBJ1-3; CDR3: CASSVAGTPTGNTIYF; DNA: TGTGCCAGCAGCGTAGCTGGGACCCCGACGGGAAACACCATATATTTT
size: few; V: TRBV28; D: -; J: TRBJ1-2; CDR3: CATGKANYGYTF; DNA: TGTGCCACGGGGAAGGCTAACTATGGCTACACCTTC
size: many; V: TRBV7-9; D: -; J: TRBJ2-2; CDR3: CASSLNTGELFF; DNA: TGTGCCAGCAGCTTAAACACCGGGGAGCTGTTTTTT
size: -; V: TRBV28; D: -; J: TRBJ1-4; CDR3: CASTGTATNEKLFF; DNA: TGTGCCAGCACGGGGACGGCTACTAATGAAAAACTGTTTTTT
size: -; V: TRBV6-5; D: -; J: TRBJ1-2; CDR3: CASSRTAARTWGYTF; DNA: TGTGCCAGCAGCCGGACCGCAGCCAGGACTTGGGGCTACACCTTC
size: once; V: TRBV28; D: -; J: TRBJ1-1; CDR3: CASSPEQANTEAFF; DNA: TGTGCCAGCAGCCCCGAGCAGGCGAACACTGAAGCTTTCTTT
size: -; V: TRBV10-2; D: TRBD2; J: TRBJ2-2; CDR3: CASSLAGALTGELFF; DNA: TGCGCCAGCAGTCTAGCGGGAGCGCTCACCGGGGAGCTGTTTTTT
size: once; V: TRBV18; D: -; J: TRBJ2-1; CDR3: CASSPLRRDEQFF; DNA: TGTGCCAGCTCACCACTTCGACGTGATGAGCAGTTCTTC